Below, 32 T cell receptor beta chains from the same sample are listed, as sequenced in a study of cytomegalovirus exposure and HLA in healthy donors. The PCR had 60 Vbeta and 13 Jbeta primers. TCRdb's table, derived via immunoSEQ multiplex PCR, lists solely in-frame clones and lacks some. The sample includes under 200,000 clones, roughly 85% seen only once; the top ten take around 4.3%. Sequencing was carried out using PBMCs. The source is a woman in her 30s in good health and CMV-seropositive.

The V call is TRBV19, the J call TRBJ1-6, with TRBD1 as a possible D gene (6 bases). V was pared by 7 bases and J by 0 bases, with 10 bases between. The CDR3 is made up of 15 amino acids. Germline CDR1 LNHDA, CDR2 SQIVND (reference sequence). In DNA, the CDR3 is TGTGCCAGTAAACAGGGTTACTCCTATAATTCACCCCTCCACTTT. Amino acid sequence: CASKQGYSYNSPLHF. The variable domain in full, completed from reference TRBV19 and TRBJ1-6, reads DGGITQSPKYLFRKEGQNVTLSCEQNLNHDAMYWYRQDPGQGLRLIYYSQIVNDFQKGDIAEGYSVSREKKESFPLTVTSAQKNPTAFYLCASKQGYSYNSPLHFGNGTRLTVT.

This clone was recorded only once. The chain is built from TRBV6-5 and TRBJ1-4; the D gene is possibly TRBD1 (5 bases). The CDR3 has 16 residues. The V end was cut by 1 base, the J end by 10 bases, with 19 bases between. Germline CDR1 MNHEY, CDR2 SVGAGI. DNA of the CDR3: TGTGCCAGCAGTTACTTCTCTGACAAATTGGGGGGAAAACTGTTTTTT. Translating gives CASSYFSDKLGGKLFF.

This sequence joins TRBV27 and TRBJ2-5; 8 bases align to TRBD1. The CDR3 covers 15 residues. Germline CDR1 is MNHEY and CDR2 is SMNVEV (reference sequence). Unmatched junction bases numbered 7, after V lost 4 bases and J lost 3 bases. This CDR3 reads CASSSPQGQEETQYF. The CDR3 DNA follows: TGTGCCAGCAGTTCTCCACAGGGACAGGAAGAGACCCAGTACTTC.

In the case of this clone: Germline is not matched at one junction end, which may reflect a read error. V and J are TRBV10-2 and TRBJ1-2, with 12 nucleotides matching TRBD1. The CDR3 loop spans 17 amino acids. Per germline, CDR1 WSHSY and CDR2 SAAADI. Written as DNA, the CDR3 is TGCGCCACCAGTGGAGGGGGACAGGGGGCGCAAAACTATGGCTACACCTTC. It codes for CATSGGGQGAQNYGYTF.

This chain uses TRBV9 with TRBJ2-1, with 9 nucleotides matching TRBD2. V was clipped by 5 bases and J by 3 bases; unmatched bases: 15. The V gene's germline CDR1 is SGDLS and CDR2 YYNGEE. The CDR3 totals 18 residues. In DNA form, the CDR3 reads TGTGCCAGCAGTCCTGACCCGCTTAGCGGGAGTTTCTACAATGAGCAGTTCTTC. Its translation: CASSPDPLSGSFYNEQFF.

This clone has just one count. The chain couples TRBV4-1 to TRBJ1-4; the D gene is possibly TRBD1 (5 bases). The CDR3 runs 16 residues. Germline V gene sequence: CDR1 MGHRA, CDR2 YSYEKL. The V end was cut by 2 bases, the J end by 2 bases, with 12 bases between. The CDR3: CASSQWGRATNEKLFF. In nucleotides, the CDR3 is TGCGCCAGCAGCCAATGGGGCAGGGCGACTAATGAAAAACTGTTTTTT.

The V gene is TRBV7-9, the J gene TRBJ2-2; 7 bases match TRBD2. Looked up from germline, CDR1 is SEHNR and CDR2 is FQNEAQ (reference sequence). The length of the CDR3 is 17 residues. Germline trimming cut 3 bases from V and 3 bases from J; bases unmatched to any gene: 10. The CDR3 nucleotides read TGTGCCAGCAGCTTGGCCCCTAGCGGAGGAGACACCGGGGAGCTGTTTTTT. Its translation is CASSLAPSGGDTGELFF.

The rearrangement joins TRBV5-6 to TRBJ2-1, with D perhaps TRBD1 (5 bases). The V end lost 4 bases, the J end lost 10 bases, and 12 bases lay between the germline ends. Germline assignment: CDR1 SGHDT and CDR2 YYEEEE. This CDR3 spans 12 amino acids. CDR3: CASSLGPGEQFF. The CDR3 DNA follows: TGTGCCAGCAGCCTCGGCCCAGGGGAGCAGTTCTTC.

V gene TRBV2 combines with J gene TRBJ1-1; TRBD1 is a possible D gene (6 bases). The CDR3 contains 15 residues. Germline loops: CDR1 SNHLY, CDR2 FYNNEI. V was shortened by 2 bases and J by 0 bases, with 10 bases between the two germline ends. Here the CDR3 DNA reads TGTGCCAGCAGTGAACAGGGGTCAATGAACACTGAAGCTTTCTTT. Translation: CASSEQGSMNTEAFF.

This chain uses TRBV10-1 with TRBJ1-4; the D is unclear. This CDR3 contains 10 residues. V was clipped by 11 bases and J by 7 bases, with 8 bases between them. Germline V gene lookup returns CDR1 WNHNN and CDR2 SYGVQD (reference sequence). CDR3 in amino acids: CAGEREKLFF. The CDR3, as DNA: TGCGCCGGCGAGCGTGAAAAACTGTTTTTT.

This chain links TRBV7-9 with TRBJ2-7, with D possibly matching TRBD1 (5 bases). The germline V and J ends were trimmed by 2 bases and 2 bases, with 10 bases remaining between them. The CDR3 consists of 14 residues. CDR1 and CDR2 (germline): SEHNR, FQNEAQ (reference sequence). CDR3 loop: CASSLSRVPYEQYF. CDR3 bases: TGTGCCAGCAGCTTATCCAGGGTACCCTACGAGCAGTACTTC.

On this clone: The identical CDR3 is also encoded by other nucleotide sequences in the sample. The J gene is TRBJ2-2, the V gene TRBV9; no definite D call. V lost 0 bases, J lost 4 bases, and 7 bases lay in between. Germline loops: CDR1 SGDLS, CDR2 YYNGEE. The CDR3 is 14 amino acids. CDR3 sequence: CASSVGGGTGELFF. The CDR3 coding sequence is TGTGCCAGCAGCGTAGGTGGCGGCACCGGGGAGCTGTTTTTT.

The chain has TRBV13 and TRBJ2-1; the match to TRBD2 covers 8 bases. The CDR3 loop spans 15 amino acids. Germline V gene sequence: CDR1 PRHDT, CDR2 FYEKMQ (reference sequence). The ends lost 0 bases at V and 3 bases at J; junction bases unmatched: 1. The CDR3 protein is CASSLGTSDYNEQFF. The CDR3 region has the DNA TGTGCCAGCAGCTTAGGGACTAGCGACTACAATGAGCAGTTCTTC.

CDR3: CASSLEGGRAFF. The CDR3 DNA is TGTGCCAGCAGCTTAGAGGGAGGCCGAGCGTTCTTC. V is TRBV7-8 and J is TRBJ2-1; possible D gene TRBD2, 6 bases. The germline V and J ends were trimmed by 1 base and 15 bases, with 13 bases remaining between them. There are 12 residues in the CDR3. The germline V gene encodes CDR1 SGHVS and CDR2 FQNEAQ.

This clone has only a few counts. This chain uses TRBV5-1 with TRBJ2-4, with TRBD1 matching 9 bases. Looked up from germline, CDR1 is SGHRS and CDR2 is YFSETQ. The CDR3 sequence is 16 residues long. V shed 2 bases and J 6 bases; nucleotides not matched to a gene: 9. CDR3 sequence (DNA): TGCGCCAGCAGCTTCGGACAGGGGAAGGTTCGAAACATTCAGTACTTC. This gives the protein CASSFGQGKVRNIQYF.

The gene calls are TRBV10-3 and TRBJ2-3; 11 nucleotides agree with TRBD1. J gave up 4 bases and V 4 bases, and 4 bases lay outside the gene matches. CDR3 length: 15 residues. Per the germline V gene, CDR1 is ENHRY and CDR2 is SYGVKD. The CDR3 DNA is TGTGCCATCAGTGGGGACAGGGGGTTGCCAGATACGCAGTATTTT. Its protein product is CAISGDRGLPDTQYF.

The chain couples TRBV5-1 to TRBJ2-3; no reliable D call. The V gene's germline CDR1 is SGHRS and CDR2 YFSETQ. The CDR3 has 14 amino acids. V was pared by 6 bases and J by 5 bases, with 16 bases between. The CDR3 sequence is CASNPYGPGDTQYF. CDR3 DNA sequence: TGCGCCAGCAACCCCTACGGCCCAGGAGATACGCAGTATTTT.

The CDR3 nucleotides are TGTGCCACCAGCAGGGGACAGGGGATATTAGAGACCCAGTACTTC. Amino acid sequence: CATSRGQGILETQYF. The chain is built from TRBV15 and TRBJ2-5, with 10 nucleotides matching TRBD1. J lost 4 bases, V lost 3 bases, and 5 bases had no gene match. This CDR3 spans 15 amino acids. Germline-derived CDR1 and CDR2 are LNHNV and YYDKDF (reference sequence).

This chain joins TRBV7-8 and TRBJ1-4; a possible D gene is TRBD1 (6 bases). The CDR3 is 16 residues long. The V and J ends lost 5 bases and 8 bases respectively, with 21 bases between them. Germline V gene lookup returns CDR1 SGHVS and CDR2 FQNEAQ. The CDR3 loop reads CASSPSSVQGSEKLFF. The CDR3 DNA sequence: TGTGCCAGCAGCCCGAGTTCCGTCCAGGGGTCAGAAAAACTGTTTTTT.

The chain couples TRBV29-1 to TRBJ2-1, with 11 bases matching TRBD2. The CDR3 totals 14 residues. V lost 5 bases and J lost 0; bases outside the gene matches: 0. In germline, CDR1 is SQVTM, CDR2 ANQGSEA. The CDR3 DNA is TGCAGCGTTCTAGCGGGAGGCTCCTACAATGAGCAGTTCTTC. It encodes CSVLAGGSYNEQFF.

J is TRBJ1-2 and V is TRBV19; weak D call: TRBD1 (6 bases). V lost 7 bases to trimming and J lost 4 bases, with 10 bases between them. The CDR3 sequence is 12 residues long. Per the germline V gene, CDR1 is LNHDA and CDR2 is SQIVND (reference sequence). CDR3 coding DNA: TGTGCCAGTACCGACAGGTTCTATGGCTACACCTTC. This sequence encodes CASTDRFYGYTF.

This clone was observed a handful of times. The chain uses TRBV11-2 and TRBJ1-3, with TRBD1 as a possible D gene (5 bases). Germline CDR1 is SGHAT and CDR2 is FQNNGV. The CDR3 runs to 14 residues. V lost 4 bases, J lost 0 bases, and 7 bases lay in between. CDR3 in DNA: TGTGCCAGCAGCTGGGGCAACTCTGGAAACACCATATATTTT. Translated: CASSWGNSGNTIYF. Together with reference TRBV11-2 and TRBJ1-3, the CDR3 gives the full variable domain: EAGVAQSPRYKIIEKRQSVAFWCNPISGHATLYWYQQILGQGPKLLIQFQNNGVVDDSQLPKDRFSAERLKGVDSTLKIQPAKLEDSAVYLCASSWGNSGNTIYFGEGSWLTVV.

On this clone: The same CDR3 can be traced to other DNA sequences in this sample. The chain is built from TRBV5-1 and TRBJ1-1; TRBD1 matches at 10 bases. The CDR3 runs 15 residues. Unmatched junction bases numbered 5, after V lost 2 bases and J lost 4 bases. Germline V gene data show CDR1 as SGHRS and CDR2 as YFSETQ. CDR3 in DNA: TGCGCCAGCAGCTTAGCGACAGGGGGCGGCACTGAAGCTTTCTTT. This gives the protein CASSLATGGGTEAFF.

CDR3 in DNA: TGCAGCGTTGATCTCGGTCAGGGGGAACACGAGCAGTACTTC. It is translated as CSVDLGQGEHEQYF. The gene calls are TRBV29-1 and TRBJ2-7, with TRBD1 identical over 7 bases. The V gene's germline CDR1 is SQVTM and CDR2 ANQGSEA. J lost 5 bases, V lost 3 bases, and 10 bases had no gene match. The CDR3 runs to 14 residues.

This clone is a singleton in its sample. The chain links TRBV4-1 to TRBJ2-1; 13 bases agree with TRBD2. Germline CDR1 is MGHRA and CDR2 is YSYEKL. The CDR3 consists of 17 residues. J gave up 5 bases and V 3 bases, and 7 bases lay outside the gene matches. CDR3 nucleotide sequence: TGCGCCAGCAGCCAGGCGACTAGCGGGGGGTCTAACAATGAGCAGTTCTTC. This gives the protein CASSQATSGGSNNEQFF.

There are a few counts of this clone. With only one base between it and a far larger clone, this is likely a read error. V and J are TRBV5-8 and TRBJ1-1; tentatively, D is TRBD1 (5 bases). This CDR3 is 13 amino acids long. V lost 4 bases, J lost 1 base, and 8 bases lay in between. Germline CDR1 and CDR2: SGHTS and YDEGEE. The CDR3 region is CASSRTPNTEAFF. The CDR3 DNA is TGTGCCAGCAGCCGGACACCGAACACTGAAGCTTTCTTT.

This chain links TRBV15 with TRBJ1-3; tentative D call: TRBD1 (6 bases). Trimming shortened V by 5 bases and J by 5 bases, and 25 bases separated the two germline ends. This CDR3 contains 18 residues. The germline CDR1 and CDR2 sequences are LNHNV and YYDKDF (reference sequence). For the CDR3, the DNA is TGTGCCACCAGCCTCCAAGATCCACTCAGGGGAAATAGAAACACCATATATTTT. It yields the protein CATSLQDPLRGNRNTIYF.

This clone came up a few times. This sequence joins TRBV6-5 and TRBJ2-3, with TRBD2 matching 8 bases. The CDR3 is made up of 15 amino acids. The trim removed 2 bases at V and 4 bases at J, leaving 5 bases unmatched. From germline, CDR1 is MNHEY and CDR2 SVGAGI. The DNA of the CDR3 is TGTGCCAGCAGTTACACTAGCGGTGAACCAGATACGCAGTATTTT. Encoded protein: CASSYTSGEPDTQYF.

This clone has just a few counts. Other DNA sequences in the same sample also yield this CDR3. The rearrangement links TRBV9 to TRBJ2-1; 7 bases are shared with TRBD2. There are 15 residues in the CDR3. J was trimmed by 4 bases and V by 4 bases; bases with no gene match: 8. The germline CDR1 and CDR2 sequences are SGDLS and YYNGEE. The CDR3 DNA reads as TGTGCCAGCAGCCCCCCTAGCGGAGTTTACAATGAGCAGTTCTTC. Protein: CASSPPSGVYNEQFF.

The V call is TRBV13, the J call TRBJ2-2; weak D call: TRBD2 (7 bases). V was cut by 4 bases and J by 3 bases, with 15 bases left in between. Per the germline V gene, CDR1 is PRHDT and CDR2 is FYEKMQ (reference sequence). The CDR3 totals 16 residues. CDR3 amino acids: CASSYLGGGYTGELFF. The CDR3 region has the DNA TGTGCCAGCAGCTACCTGGGCGGGGGCTACACCGGGGAGCTGTTTTTT.

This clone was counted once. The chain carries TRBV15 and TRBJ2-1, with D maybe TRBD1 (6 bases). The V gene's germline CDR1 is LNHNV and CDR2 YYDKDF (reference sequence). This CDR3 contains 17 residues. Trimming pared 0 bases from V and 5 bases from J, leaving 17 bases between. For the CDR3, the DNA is TGTGCCACCAGCAGAGATTTAGGGCAGGGGCTTCACAATGAGCAGTTCTTC. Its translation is CATSRDLGQGLHNEQFF. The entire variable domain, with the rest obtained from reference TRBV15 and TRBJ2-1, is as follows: DAMVIQNPRYQVTQFGKPVTLSCSQTLNHNVMYWYQQKSSQAPKLLFHYYDKDFNNEADTPDNFQSRRPNTSFCFLDIRSPGLGDTAMYLCATSRDLGQGLHNEQFFGPGTRLTVL.

CDR3 nucleotide sequence: TGTGCCAGCAGCGTAGGACTCCGAGGGGGCGCAGGTGAAAAACTGTTTTTT. Translation: CASSVGLRGGAGEKLFF. The chain couples TRBV9 to TRBJ1-4, with 7 bases fitting TRBD1. With 0 bases clipped from V and 7 bases from J, the junction kept 12 bases outside the gene matches. Germline V CDR1 and CDR2: SGDLS, YYNGEE. This CDR3 is 17 amino acids long.